The source of this T cell receptor (beta chain) is a study of shared clonotypes between healthy human individuals. Study-level points and caveats: Generation probabilities were higher for clonotypes shared across all four sorted-subset donors than for unshared ones.

Regarding this clone: The antigen is not known.

Authors' methods: Junction-only sequences without quality scores were provided by ImmunoSEQ, so filtering was different. TCRdb's copy holds only in-frame clones and misses some; the assay was immunoSEQ multiplex PCR. V, J and clone size derive from that table, while D and trimming were established from the DNA sequence. Here the sample spans more than 1,200,000 clones, approximately 98.5% being singletons. Investigators divided CD4+ cells into CD45RA+ naive and CD45RA-negative memory subsets. The CDR3 runs to 15 residues. Between the trimmed V and J ends, which lost 1 base and 6 bases, there was a span of 13 bases. From germline, CDR1 is SGHTA and CDR2 FQGTGA.

J is TRBJ2-1 and V is TRBV7-3; D is unresolved. This TCR was recovered from a man younger than 40 in good health. The sequenced sample consisted of naive CD4+ T cells sorted from blood. Subset: CD45RA+ positively selected. The CDR3 DNA is TGTGCCAGCAGCTTAAACGCCCCCCCGATCAATGAGCAGTTCTTC. The encoded protein is CASSLNAPPINEQFF.